The present entry profiles one TCR beta chain with its context. The antigen is undetermined. Every isolated RNA sample was fully reverse transcribed, so sequencing captured expressed TCRB transcripts. Generated by immunoSEQ multiplex PCR, the TCRdb table keeps only in-frame clones and is missing some. The sample consists of about 390,000 clones, roughly a tenth of them appearing once. The sample originates from a study of beta chain features in type 1 diabetes. Findings and caveats of the study: Researchers report that Type 1 diabetes patients had moderately but significantly shorter TCRB CDR3s across all four CD4+ subsets.

The germline gives CDR1 KGHSH, CDR2 LQKENI. With V trimmed by 3 bases and J by 1 base, 4 bases remained unmatched. The CDR3 is 16 residues long. The origin of this receptor is a man aged 25 to 45 with type 1 diabetes. Input material: central memory CD4+ T cells from blood. The chain joins TRBV18 to TRBJ2-1, with TRBD1 identical over 9 bases. The CDR3 nucleotides read TGTGCCAGCTCACCCCAAGGGACAGGGTCCTACAATGAGCAGTTCTTC. Translating it yields CASSPQGTGSYNEQFF.